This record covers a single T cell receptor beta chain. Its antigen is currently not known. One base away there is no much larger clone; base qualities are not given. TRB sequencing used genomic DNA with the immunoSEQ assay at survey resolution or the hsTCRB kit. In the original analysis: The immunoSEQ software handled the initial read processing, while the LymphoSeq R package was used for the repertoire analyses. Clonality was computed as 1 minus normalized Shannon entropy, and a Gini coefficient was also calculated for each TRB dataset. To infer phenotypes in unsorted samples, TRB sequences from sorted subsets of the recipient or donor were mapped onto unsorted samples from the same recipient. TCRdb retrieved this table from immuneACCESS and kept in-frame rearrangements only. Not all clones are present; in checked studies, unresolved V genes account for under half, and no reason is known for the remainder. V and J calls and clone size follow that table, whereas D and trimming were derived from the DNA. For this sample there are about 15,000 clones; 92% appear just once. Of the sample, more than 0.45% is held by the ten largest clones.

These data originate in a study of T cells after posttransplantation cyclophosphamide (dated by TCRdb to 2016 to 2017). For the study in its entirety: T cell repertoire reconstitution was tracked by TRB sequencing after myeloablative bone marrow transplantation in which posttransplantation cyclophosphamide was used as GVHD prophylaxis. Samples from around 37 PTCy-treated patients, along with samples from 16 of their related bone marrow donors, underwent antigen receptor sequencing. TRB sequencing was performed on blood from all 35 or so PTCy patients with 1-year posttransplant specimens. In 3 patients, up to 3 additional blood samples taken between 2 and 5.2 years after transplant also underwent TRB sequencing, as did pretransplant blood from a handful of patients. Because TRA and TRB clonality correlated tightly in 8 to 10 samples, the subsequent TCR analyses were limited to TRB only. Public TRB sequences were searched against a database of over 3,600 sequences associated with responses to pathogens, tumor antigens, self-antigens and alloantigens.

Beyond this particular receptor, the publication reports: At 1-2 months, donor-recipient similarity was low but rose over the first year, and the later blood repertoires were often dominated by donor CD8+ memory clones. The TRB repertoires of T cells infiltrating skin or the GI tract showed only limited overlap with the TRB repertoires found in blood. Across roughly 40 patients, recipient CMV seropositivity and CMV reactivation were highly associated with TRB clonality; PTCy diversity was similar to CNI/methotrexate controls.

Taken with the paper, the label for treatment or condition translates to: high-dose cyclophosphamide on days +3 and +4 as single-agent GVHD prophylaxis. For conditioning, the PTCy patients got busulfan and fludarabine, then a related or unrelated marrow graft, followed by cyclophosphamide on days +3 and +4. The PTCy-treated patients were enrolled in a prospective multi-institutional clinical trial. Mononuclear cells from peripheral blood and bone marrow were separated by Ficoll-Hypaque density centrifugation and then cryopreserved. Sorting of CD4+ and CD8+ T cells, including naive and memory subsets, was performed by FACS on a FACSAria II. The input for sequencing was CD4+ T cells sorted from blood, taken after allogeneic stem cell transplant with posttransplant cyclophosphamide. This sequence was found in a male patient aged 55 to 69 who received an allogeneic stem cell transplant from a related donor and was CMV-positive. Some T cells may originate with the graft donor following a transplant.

The DNA sequence is TGTGCCAGCAGCTTGAGGTACGAGCAGTACTTC. This gives the protein CASSLRYEQYF. Rearrangement joined TRBV7-2 to TRBJ2-7; no D gene can be assigned with confidence. V sheds 3 bases and J sheds 4 bases, leaving 4 bases between their ends. The germline V gene provides CDR1 SGHTA and CDR2 FQGNSA. Taken from cysteine to phenylalanine, the CDR3 has 11 residues. The retained sequence is limited to the CDR3, 33 bases, with the frame set at the first base.